The source of this T cell receptor (beta chain) is a study of blood T cells in healthy people across ages. A second PCR, run for about 7 to 12 cycles, used a sample-barcoded 5' primer plus a J-beta primer mix. TCRdb passed the 5' RACE reads through MiXCR, listing each CDR3 protein once. Among some 1.1 million distinct CDR3 sequences listed, 35% to 40% were seen once. This clonotype was seen ten or more times. Germline V gene sequence: CDR1 SGDLS, CDR2 YYNGEE. V was pared by 7 bases and J by 0 bases, with 12 bases between. The CDR3 loop spans 14 amino acids. V gene TRBV9 combines with J gene TRBJ2-3; D may be TRBD2 (6 bases). This clonotype was obtained from a man aged 18 to 29 in good health. Sequencing used blood. The CDR3 loop is CASRPGESTDTQYF. As DNA, the CDR3 is TGTGCCAGCCGGCCGGGGGAGAGCACAGATACGCAGTATTTT.